These 28 T cell receptor beta chains were all obtained from the same sample, sequenced in a study of human T cells and chemical hapten exposure. Someone pulled total RNA out of unfractionated whole blood. TCRdb independently ran MiXCR on the 5' RACE reads; one entry per CDR3 protein. This table has approximately 150,000 distinct CDR3 sequences, over 3.5% appearing once. The receptor set was obtained from a female donor in good health.

This clonotype was seen a handful of times. V and J are TRBV7-9 and TRBJ2-7; TRBD1 matches at 9 bases. This CDR3 comprises 19 residues. The junction had 20 bases not matched to a gene; V was cut back by 4 bases and J by 4 bases. Germline V lookup: CDR1 SEHNR, CDR2 FQNEAQ (reference sequence). As DNA, the CDR3 is TGTGCCAGCAGCTCTATACGGGGACAGGGTAAAGGTCCAGCTTACGAGCAGTACTTC. It translates to CASSSIRGQGKGPAYEQYF.

The gene calls are TRBV12-3 or TRBV12-4 and TRBJ2-1; 9 nucleotides match TRBD1. The CDR3 contains 15 residues. V dropped 4 bases and J dropped 14; count of bases not matched to a gene: 15. The CDR3 is CASSSGTGCRAIEFF. The DNA of the CDR3 is TGTGCCAGCAGTTCCGGGACAGGGTGTAGGGCTATTGAGTTCTTC.

About this clonotype itself: Since a much larger clone is just one base distant, this may be a read error. The chain has TRBV29-1 and TRBJ2-3; a possible D gene is TRBD1 (6 bases). Germline lookup yields CDR1 SQVTM and CDR2 ANQGSEA. The CDR3 contains 12 residues. The CDR3 region is CSVDGGEDMQYF. DNA of the CDR3: TGCAGCGTTGATGGGGGCGAGGATATGCAGTATTTT.

This clonotype has a count of ten or more. V usage is TRBV3-1 and J usage is TRBJ2-5, with TRBD2 matching 7 bases. Germline assignment: CDR1 LGHDT and CDR2 YNNKEL (reference sequence). The CDR3 is 17 residues long. Trimming cost V 0 bases and J 5 bases; bases outside gene matches: 12. This chain's CDR3 is CASSQDLGGRVVETQYF. CDR3 nucleotides: TGTGCCAGCAGCCAAGATCTCGGGGGGAGGGTGGTCGAGACCCAGTACTTC.

This clonotype was seen ten or more times. The V gene is TRBV6-5, the J gene TRBJ1-1; D might be TRBD1 (6 bases). V was pared by 2 bases and J by 7 bases, with 14 bases between. There are 14 residues in the CDR3. Looked up from germline, CDR1 is MNHEY and CDR2 is SVGAGI. This CDR3 reads CASSYDTGRREAFF. The CDR3 DNA reads as TGTGCCAGCAGTTACGATACAGGGCGTCGTGAAGCTTTCTTT.

In this sample, this clonotype turned up many times. This chain links TRBV3-1 with TRBJ2-7; TRBD2 matches at 7 bases. The CDR3 is made up of 18 amino acids. Germline trimming cut 0 bases from V and 2 bases from J; bases unmatched to any gene: 13. Germline V gene sequence: CDR1 LGHDT, CDR2 YNNKEL (reference sequence). Here the CDR3 reads CASSQEGSSGGLTYEQYF. The DNA for the CDR3 is TGTGCCAGCAGCCAAGAAGGGTCGTCGGGGGGTCTAACCTACGAGCAGTACTTC.

This clonotype was seen repeatedly, ten times or more. The rearrangement uses TRBV7-2 and TRBJ2-3; 9 positions match TRBD2. The CDR3 runs 12 residues. Germline CDR1 and CDR2: SGHTA and FQGNSA. The V and J ends lost 8 bases and 15 bases, in that order; junction bases with no gene match: 12. CDR3: CASGLRAGGAYF. As DNA, the CDR3 is TGTGCCAGCGGGTTGAGGGCGGGGGGGGCTTATTTT.

This clonotype was detected many times. The gene calls are TRBV9 and TRBJ2-1; the match to TRBD2 covers 12 bases. The CDR3 is 16 residues long. CDR1 is SGDLS, CDR2 YYNGEE, per germline. V was clipped by 4 bases and J by 8 bases; unmatched bases: 10. This CDR3 reads CASSRRTSGAGDEQFF. DNA of the CDR3: TGTGCCAGCAGCCGACGGACTAGCGGGGCAGGAGATGAGCAGTTCTTC. The full variable domain, rest sourced from reference TRBV9 and TRBJ2-1, is DSGVTQTPKHLITATGQRVTLRCSPRSGDLSVYWYQQSLDQGLQFLIQYYNGEERAKGNILERFSAQQFPDLHSELNLSSLELGDSALYFCASSRRTSGAGDEQFFGPGTRLTVL.

This clonotype was recorded many times. The chain couples TRBV27 to TRBJ1-6; the D gene is possibly TRBD1 (5 bases). This CDR3 is 20 amino acids long. V was clipped by 1 base and J by 6 bases, with 25 bases between them. The germline V gene has CDR1 MNHEY and CDR2 SMNVEV (reference sequence). This CDR3 is CASSLLWTRGARGGNSPLHF. The CDR3 DNA sequence: TGTGCCAGCAGTTTATTATGGACAAGGGGTGCCCGAGGTGGTAATTCACCCCTCCACTTT.

This clonotype was picked up many times. The chain recombines TRBV20-1 with TRBJ1-5; D not resolved. Looked up from germline, CDR1 is DFQATT and CDR2 is SNEGSKA (reference sequence). There are 16 residues in the CDR3. The V end lost 1 base, the J end lost 5 bases, and 18 bases lay between the germline ends. The CDR3 DNA follows: TGCAGTGCTAGAGGGGGAGTTCTTGTCTTCGATCAGCCCCAGCATTTT. Protein: CSARGGVLVFDQPQHF.

This clonotype was observed many times. The chain carries TRBV4-3 and TRBJ2-3; 8 bases map to TRBD2. There are 16 residues in the CDR3. V dropped 2 bases and J dropped 0; count of bases not matched to a gene: 4. From germline, CDR1 is LGHNA and CDR2 YSLEER. CDR3 sequence: CASSQSGGGSTDTQYF. The CDR3 DNA reads TGCGCCAGCAGCCAATCGGGCGGGGGGAGCACAGATACGCAGTATTTT.

In regard to this clonotype: This may be a read error: a much more frequent sequence differs by one nucleotide. This sequence joins TRBV29-1 and TRBJ2-3; D gene unclear. The germline gives CDR1 SQVTM, CDR2 ANQGSEA. With 2 bases removed from V and 11 bases from J, the gap between germline ends came to 23 bases. The CDR3 consists of 15 residues. CDR3 sequence reads: CSVEPDIYTDSKQYF. The CDR3 nucleotides are TGCAGCGTTGAACCCGACATTTACACAGATAGCAAGCAGTATTTT.

This clonotype was recorded many times. The gene calls are TRBV6-2 or TRBV6-3 and TRBJ2-7; D remains ambiguous. Germline CDR1 is MNHEY and CDR2 is SVGEGT. This CDR3 comprises 16 residues. Trimming shortened V by 6 bases and J by 7 bases, and 25 bases separated the two germline ends. CDR3 bases: TGTGCCAGCAGCCTTGACTTGAGGCAGACCTACATGGAGCAGTACTTC. Translation: CASSLDLRQTYMEQYF.

This clonotype was detected many times. The rearrangement uses TRBV4-3 and TRBJ1-1; D is possibly TRBD1 (5 bases). The V and J ends lost 5 bases and 7 bases respectively, with 20 bases between them. The CDR3 spans 15 residues. Germline V lookup: CDR1 LGHNA, CDR2 YSLEER. Here the CDR3 reads CASSYSSTGRLEAFF. CDR3 nucleotides: TGCGCCAGCAGCTACTCGTCCACAGGACGACTTGAAGCTTTCTTT.

This clonotype was seen a handful of times. The chain employs TRBV28 and TRBJ1-3; 7 bases are shared with TRBD1. Germline-derived CDR1 and CDR2 are MDHEN and SYDVKM. V shed 4 bases, J shed 0 bases, and the junction held 9 bases outside the gene matches. This CDR3 has 17 amino acids. The CDR3 is CASSSQDRSRSGNTIYF. The CDR3, as DNA: TGTGCCAGCAGTTCTCAGGACAGGTCTCGCTCTGGAAACACCATATATTTT.

DNA for the CDR3: TGTGCCAGCTCACCACGCACTAGCGGGGGGTTCACAGATACGCAGTATTTT. Its protein is CASSPRTSGGFTDTQYF. This rearrangement joins TRBV18 to TRBJ2-3; 12 nucleotides match TRBD2. V lost 1 base and J lost 2; bases outside the gene matches: 4. CDR1 and CDR2 from the germline V gene are KGHSH and LQKENI. This CDR3 is 17 amino acids long.

This clonotype was counted many times. V gene TRBV20-1 combines with J gene TRBJ1-4; D not resolved. Per germline, CDR1 DFQATT and CDR2 SNEGSKA (reference sequence). V was pared by 1 base and J by 6 bases, with 6 bases between. CDR3 size: 12 residues. CDR3: CSARVTDEKLFF. CDR3 coding DNA: TGCAGTGCTAGAGTGACCGATGAAAAACTGTTTTTT.

This clonotype was seen many times. The J gene is TRBJ1-5, the V gene TRBV20-1; a possible D gene is TRBD1 (6 bases). V shed 1 base and J shed 6 bases, with 19 bases lying between them. The CDR3 extends over 16 amino acids. Germline-derived CDR1 and CDR2 are DFQATT and SNEGSKA (reference sequence). The CDR3 DNA reads TGCAGTGCTAGAGTACTGCGGGGGGCCCGGGGTCAGCCCCAGCATTTT. Translated, it gives CSARVLRGARGQPQHF.

This clonotype occurred many times. CDR3: CSAALPGGSINSDTQYF. CDR3 sequence (DNA): TGCAGTGCCGCCCTCCCCGGGGGGTCGATAAACTCAGATACGCAGTATTTT. The chain recombines TRBV20-1 with TRBJ2-3, with TRBD2 matching over 7 bases. Germline V gene sequence: CDR1 DFQATT, CDR2 SNEGSKA (reference sequence). V lost 6 bases and J lost 4; bases outside the gene matches: 19. The CDR3 loop spans 17 amino acids.

This clonotype was observed at least ten times. The chain couples TRBV7-3 to TRBJ1-3; no clear D. The ends were cut back, 3 bases at V and 3 bases at J, with 6 bases in the middle. The CDR3 is 13 residues long. The germline V gene encodes CDR1 SGHTA and CDR2 FQGTGA. Written as DNA, the CDR3 is TGTGCCAGCAGCTTGTACAGTGGAAACACCATATATTTT. Encoded protein: CASSLYSGNTIYF.

The chain recombines TRBV10-3 with TRBJ1-1; D is unclear. V shed 10 bases and J shed 1 base, with 22 bases lying between them. The CDR3 consists of 16 residues. Germline V CDR1 and CDR2: ENHRY, SYGVKD. The CDR3 coding sequence is TGTGCCACCGGCGGGCAGAAAACACTAGGGAACACTGAAGCTTTCTTT. Its translation is CATGGQKTLGNTEAFF.

This clonotype showed up many times. The rearrangement joins TRBV27 to TRBJ1-2; no clear D. CDR3 length: 16 residues. CDR1 is MNHEY and CDR2 is SMNVEV in the germline V gene (reference sequence). Trimming shortened V by 5 bases and J by 3 bases, and 19 bases separated the two germline ends. The CDR3 region is CASSLLDRLGDYGYTF. The DNA for the CDR3 is TGTGCCAGCAGTCTCCTCGACCGACTGGGAGACTATGGCTACACCTTC.

This clonotype has ten or more counts. This chain uses TRBV7-9 with TRBJ1-1, with D perhaps matching TRBD1 (6 bases). This CDR3 has 12 amino acids. Per germline, CDR1 SEHNR and CDR2 FQNEAQ (reference sequence). V lost 5 bases, J lost 7 bases, and 11 bases lay in between. This CDR3 reads CASSPGGIEAFF. The CDR3 coding sequence is TGTGCCAGCAGCCCGGGGGGCATTGAAGCTTTCTTT.

This clonotype was recorded many times. The genes are TRBV10-3 and TRBJ1-6; no reliable D call. Trimming removed 7 bases from V and 7 bases from J, with 11 bases in between. The CDR3 consists of 13 residues. CDR1 and CDR2 from the germline V gene are ENHRY and SYGVKD. The CDR3 is CAIKVDTNSPLHF. CDR3 bases: TGTGCCATCAAAGTAGACACAAATTCACCCCTCCACTTT.

This clonotype has a count of ten or more. The V gene is TRBV2, the J gene TRBJ1-2; D might be TRBD1 (6 bases). The CDR3 contains 13 residues. Trimming stripped 6 bases from V and 3 bases from J, with 11 bases between. CDR1 is SNHLY and CDR2 is FYNNEI in the germline V gene. CDR3 sequence reads: CASRDTGYYGYTF. CDR3 in DNA: TGTGCCAGCAGAGATACAGGGTACTATGGCTACACCTTC.

The chain uses TRBV27 and TRBJ2-1; D is undetermined. Germline loops: CDR1 MNHEY, CDR2 SMNVEV (reference sequence). This CDR3 contains 16 residues. V lost 5 bases, J lost 4 bases, and 18 bases lay in between. As DNA, the CDR3 is TGTGCCAGCAGTCCGCGTCTCGTGTTACCTTACAATGAGCAGTTCTTC. Amino acids: CASSPRLVLPYNEQFF.

This clonotype was recorded many times. The chain has TRBV6-5 and TRBJ1-6; 8 bases agree with TRBD1. Germline V CDR1 and CDR2: MNHEY, SVGAGI. The J segment lost 0 bases and the V segment lost 5 bases, leaving 12 bases of the junction unmatched. CDR3 length: 19 amino acids. CDR3 sequence: CASSQSADRALSYNSPLHF. CDR3 DNA sequence: TGTGCCAGCAGTCAATCTGCGGACAGGGCACTCTCCTATAATTCACCCCTCCACTTT.

This clonotype was observed a handful of times. An end of the junction does not agree with germline; a read error may underlie this. The rearrangement links TRBV20-1 to TRBJ2-4; D is perhaps TRBD2 (5 bases). The CDR3 is 13 residues long. Germline CDR1 and CDR2: DFQATT and SNEGSKA (reference sequence). The DNA for the CDR3 is TGCAGTGCTAGACGAGCGGCCACAAACATTCAGTACTTC. It codes for CSARRAATNIQYF.